This T cell receptor beta chain was found in a study of control samples from healthy donors and cancer patients. This CDR3 contains 14 residues. V shed 5 bases and J shed 1 base, with 9 bases lying between them. The germline V gene has CDR1 SGHTA and CDR2 FQGNSA. This table comes from immunoSEQ multiplex PCR, and its TCRdb copy is limited to in-frame clones, with some not included. The data contain approximately 89,000 clones, around 87% of them singletons. The sample taken for sequencing was blood. The chain couples TRBV7-2 to TRBJ1-3; D is uncertain. This clonotype originated in a man in his fifties in good health. The CDR3 loop reads CASSPGTSGNTIYF. The DNA of the CDR3 is TGTGCCAGCAGCCCTGGTACTTCTGGAAACACCATATATTTT.